Here is one TCR beta chain with its context. What it binds is not known. The sample originates from a study of T cell responses to AZD1222 COVID-19 vaccine. The study, taken as a whole, reports: A rise in Spike-specific TCR breadth and depth followed two AZD1222 doses. Close to half of all spike-specific TCRs reportedly target regions of the variants that are unmutated. Spike was spanned by vaccine-associated CD4 TCRs, which were dominant at 160-218 and 743-854.

Generated by immunoSEQ multiplex PCR, the TCRdb table keeps only in-frame clones and is missing some. The profile shows around 180,000 clones, approximately 92% of them singletons. The CDR3 spans 16 residues. Trimming removed 2 bases from V and 1 base from J, with 14 bases in between. Germline CDR1 LGHNA, CDR2 YSLEER. Sample: peripheral blood, taken on day 0 of AZD1222 vaccination. The source is an adult in good health. The chain links TRBV4-3 to TRBJ2-5; no clear D gene. The CDR3 DNA reads as TGCGCCAGCAGCCAAAAGGCGTCCGAAATCCAAGAGACCCAGTACTTC. Its translation: CASSQKASEIQETQYF.